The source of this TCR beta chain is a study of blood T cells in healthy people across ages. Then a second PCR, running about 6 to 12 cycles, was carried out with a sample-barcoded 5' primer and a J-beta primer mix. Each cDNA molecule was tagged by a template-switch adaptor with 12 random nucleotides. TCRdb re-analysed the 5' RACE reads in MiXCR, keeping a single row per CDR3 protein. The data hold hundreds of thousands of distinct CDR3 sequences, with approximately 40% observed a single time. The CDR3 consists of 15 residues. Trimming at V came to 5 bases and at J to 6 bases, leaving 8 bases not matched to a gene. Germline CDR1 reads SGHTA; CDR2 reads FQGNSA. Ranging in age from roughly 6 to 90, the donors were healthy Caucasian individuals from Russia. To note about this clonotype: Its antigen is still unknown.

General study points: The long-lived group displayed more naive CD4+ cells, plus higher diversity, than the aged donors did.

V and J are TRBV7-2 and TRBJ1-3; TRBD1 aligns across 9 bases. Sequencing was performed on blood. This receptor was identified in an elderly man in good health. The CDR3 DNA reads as TGTGCCAGCAGCGGGGGGGGACAGGGAGAAAACACCATATATTTT. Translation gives CASSGGGQGENTIYF.